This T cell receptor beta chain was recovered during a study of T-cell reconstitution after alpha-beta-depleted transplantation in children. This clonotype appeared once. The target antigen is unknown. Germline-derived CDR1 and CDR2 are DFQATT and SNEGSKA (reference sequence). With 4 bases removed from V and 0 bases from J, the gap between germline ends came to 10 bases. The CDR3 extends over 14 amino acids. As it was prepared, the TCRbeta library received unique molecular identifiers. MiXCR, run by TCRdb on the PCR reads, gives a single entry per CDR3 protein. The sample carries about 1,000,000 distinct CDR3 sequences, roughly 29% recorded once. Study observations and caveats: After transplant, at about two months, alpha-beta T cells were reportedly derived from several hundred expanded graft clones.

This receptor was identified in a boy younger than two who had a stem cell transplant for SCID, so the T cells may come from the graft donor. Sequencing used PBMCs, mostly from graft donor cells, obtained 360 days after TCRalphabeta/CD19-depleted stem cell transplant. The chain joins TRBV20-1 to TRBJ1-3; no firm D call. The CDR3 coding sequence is TGCAGTGCTATCGATACAGTCTCTGGAAACACCATATATTTT. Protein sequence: CSAIDTVSGNTIYF.